This T cell receptor beta chain was sequenced during a study of blood T cell repertoires in COVID-19. For the study at large: In each case, the material was cDNA or gDNA derived from T cells, B-cell-depleted T cells, or PBMCs.

Profiling relied on immunoSEQ multiplex PCR, and the TCRdb table lists in-frame clones only, not all of them. The repertoire holds around 95,000 clones, with over 65% as singletons. Sequencing used peripheral blood. The receptor's source is a human donor in a cohort sampled during active COVID-19.

The CDR3 here is CASTAHLIAGVSIQETQYF. The CDR3 coding sequence is TGTGCCAGCACTGCGCATTTGATAGCGGGGGTTTCCATACAAGAGACCCAGTACTTC. The chain is built from TRBV3-1 (or the pseudogene TRBV3-2) and TRBJ2-5, with 9 bases aligning to TRBD2. The CDR3 has 19 amino acids. Germline trimming cut 7 bases from V and 2 bases from J; bases unmatched to any gene: 20. CDR1 is LGHDT, CDR2 YNNKEL, per germline (reference sequence).